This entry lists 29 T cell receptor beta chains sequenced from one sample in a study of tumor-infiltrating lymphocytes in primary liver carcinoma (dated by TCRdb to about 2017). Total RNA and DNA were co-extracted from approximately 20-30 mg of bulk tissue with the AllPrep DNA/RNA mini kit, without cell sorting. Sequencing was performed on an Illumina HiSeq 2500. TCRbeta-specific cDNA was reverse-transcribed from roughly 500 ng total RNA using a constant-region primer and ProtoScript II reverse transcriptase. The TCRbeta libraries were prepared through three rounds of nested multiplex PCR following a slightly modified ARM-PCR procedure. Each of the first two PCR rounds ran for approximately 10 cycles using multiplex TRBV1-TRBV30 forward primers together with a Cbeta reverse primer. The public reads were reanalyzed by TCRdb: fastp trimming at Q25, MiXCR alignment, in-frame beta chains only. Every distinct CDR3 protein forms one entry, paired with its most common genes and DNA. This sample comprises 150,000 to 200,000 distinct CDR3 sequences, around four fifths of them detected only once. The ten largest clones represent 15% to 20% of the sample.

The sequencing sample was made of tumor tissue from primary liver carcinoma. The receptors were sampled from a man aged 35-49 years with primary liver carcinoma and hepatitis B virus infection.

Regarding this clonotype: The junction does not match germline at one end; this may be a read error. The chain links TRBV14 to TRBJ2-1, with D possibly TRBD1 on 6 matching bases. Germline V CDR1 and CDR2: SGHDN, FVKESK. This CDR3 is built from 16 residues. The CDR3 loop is CASRQYPGPRDNEQFF. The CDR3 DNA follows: TGTGCCAGCAGACAATACCCCGGGCCACGGGACAATGAACAGTTCTTC.

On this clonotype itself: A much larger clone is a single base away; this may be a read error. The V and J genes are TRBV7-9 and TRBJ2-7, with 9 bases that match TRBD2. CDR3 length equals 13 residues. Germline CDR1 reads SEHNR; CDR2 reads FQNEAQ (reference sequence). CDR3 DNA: TGTGCCAACAGCTTAGCGCGGGGGGGCGAGCAGTACTTC. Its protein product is CANSLARGGEQYF. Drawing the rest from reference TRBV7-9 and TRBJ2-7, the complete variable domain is DTGVSQNPRHKITKRGQNVTFRCDPISEHNRLYWYRQTLGQGPEFLTYFQNEAQLEKSRLLSDRFSAERPKGSFSTLEIQRTEQGDSAMYLCANSLARGGEQYFGPGTRLTVT.

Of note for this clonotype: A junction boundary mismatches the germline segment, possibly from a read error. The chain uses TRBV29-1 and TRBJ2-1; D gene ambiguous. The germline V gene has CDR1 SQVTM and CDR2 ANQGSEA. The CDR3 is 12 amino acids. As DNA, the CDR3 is TGCAGCATTCGTACCGCTATGGGTGAGCAATTCTTC. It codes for CSIRTAMGEQFF.

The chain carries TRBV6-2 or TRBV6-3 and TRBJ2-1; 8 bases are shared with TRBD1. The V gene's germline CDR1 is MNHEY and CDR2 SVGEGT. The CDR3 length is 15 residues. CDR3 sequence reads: CVSSLLDRGSIEQFF. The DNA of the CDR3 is TGTGTCAGTAGCTTACTCGACAGGGGCTCCATTGAGCAGTTCTTC.

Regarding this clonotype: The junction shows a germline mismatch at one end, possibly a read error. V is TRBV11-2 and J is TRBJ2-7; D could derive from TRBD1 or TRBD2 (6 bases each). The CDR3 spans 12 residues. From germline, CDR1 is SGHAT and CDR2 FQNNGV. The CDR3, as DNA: TGTGCCAGCAGTCACGGGGGCTGCGAGCATTACTTC. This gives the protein CASSHGGCEHYF.

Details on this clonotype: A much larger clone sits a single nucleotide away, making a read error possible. CDR3 amino acids: CASSKLGVYKQYF. The CDR3 DNA reads as TGTGCCAGCAGCAAACTAGGAGTTTACAAGCAGTACTTC. The genes are TRBV28 and TRBJ2-7; TRBD2 is a possible D gene (5 bases). The CDR3 has 13 residues. V was cut by 6 bases and J by 8 bases, with 17 bases left in between. Germline CDR1 reads MDHEN; CDR2 reads SYDVKM.

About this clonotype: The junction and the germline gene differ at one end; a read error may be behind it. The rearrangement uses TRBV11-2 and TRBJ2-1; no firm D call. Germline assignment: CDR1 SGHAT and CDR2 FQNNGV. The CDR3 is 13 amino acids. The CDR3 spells CANSSELYNKLFF. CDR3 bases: TGTGCCAACAGCTCAGAATTATACAATAAGCTGTTCTTC.

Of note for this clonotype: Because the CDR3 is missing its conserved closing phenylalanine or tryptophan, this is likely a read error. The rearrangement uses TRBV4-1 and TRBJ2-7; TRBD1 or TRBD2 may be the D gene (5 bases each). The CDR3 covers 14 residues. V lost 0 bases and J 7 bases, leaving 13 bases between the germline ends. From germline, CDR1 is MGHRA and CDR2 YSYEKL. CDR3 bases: TGCGCCAGCAGCCAAGATAGGGACGAGGAGGAGCAGTACTAC. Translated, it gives CASSQDRDEEEQYY.

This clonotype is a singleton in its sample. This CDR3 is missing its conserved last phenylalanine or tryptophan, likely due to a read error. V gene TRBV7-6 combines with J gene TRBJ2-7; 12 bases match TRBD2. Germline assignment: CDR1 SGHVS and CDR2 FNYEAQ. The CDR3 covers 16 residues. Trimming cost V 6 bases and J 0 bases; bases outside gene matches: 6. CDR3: CASSLTSGGLSYEQYI. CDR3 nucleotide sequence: TGTGCCAGCAGTTTGACTAGCGGGGGCCTCTCCTACGAGCAGTACATC.

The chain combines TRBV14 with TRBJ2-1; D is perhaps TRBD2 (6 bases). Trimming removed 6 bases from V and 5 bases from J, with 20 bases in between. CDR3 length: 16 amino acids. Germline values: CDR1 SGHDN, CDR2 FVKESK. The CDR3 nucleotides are TGTGCCAGCAGTGCCCTAGCGTCATGGGTAAACAATGAGCAGTTCTTC. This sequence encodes CASSALASWVNNEQFF. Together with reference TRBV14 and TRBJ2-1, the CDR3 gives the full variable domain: EAGVTQFPSHSVIEKGQTVTLRCDPISGHDNLYWYRRVMGKEIKFLLHFVKESKQDESGMPNNRFLAERTGGTYSTLKVQPAELEDSGVYFCASSALASWVNNEQFFGPGTRLTVL.

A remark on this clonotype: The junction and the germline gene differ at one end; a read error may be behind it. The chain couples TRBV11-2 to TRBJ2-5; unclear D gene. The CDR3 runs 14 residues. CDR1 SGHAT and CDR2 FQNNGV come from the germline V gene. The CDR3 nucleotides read TGTGGCAGCAGCCTGACGAGTAACCAAGAGACCCACTACTTC. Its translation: CGSSLTSNQETHYF. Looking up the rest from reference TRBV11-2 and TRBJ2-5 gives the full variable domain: EAGVAQSPRYKIIEKRQSVAFWCNPISGHATLYWYQQILGQGPKLLIQFQNNGVVDDSQLPKDRFSAERLKGVDSTLKIQPAKLEDSAVYLCGSSLTSNQETHYFGPGTRLLVL.

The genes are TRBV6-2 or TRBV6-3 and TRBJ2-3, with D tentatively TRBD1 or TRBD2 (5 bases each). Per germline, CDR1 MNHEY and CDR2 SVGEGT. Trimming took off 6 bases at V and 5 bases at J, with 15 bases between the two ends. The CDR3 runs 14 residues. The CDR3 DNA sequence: TGTGCCAGCAGCTTCGGGGCCCGCCTAGATACGCAGTATTTT. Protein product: CASSFGARLDTQYF.

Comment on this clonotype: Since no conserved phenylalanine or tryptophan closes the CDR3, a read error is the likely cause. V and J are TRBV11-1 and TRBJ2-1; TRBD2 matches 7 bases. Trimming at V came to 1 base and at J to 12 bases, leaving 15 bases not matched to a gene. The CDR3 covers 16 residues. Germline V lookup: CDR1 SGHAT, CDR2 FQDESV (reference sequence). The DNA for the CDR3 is TGTGCCAGCAGCTTAGGTATAGAGGGAGGGCGAAGTGGGCAGTTCCTC. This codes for CASSLGIEGGRSGQFL.

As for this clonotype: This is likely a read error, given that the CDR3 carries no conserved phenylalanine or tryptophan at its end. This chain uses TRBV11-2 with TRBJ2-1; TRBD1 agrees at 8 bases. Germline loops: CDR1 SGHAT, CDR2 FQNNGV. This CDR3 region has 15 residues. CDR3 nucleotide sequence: TGTGTCAGTAGCTTAAGGACAGGGCCGGGGAATGAGCAGTTCTTA. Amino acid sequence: CVSSLRTGPGNEQFL.

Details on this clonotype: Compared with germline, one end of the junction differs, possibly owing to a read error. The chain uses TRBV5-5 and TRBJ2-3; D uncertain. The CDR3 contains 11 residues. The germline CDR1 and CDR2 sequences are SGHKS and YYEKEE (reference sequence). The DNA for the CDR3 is TGTGCCAGCAGCTTTGGAGATACGCATTGTTTT. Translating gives CASSFGDTHCF.

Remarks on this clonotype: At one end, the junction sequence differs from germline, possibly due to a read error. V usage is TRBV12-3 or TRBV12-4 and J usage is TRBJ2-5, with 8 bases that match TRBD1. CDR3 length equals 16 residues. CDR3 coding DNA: TGTGTCAGCAACCATGAGGTTCCAGGGGGCGGAGAGACCCAGTACTTC. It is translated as CVSNHEVPGGGETQYF.

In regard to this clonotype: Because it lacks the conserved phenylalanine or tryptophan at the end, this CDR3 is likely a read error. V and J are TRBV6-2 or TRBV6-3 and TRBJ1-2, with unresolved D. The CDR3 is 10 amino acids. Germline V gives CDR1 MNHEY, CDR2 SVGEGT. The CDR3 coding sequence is TGTACCAGCACCATGGATAGCTACACCCTC. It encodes CTSTMDSYTL.

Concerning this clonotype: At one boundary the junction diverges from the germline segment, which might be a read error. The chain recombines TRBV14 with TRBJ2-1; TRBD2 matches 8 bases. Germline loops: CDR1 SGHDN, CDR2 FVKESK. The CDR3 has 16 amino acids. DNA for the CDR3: TGTGCCAACAGTGCGGTAGCGGGATGGGTAAACAATGAGCAATTCTTC. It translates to CANSAVAGWVNNEQFF.

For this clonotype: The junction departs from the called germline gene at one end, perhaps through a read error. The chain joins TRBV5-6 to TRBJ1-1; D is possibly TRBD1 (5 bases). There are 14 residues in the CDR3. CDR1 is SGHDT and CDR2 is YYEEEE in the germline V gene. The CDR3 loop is CVSSLWGEDTEAYF. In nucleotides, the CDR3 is TGTGTCAGCAGTCTTTGGGGGGAAGACACTGAAGCTTACTTT. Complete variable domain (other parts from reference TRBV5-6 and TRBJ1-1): DAGVTQSPTHLIKTRGQQVTLRCSPKSGHDTVSWYQQALGQGPQFIFQYYEEEERQRGNFPDRFSGHQFPNYSSELNVNALLLGDSALYLCVSSLWGEDTEAYFGQGTRLTVV.

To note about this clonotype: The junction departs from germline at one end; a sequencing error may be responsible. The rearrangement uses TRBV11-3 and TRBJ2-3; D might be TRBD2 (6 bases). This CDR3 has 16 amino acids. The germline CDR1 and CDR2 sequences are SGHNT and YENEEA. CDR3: CDSSSGNQRALGTQYF. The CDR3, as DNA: TGTGACAGCAGCTCGGGGAACCAGCGGGCCTTGGGTACGCAGTATTTT.

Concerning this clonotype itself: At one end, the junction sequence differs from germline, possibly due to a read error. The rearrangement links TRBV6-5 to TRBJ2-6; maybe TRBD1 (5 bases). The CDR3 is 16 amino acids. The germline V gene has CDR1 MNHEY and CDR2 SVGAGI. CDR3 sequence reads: CANSYLWGSGVNVLTF. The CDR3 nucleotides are TGTGCCAACAGTTACTTATGGGGCTCTGGGGTCAACGTCCTGACTTTC.

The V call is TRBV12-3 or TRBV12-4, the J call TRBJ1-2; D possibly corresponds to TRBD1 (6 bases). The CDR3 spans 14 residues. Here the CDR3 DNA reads TGTGCTAGCCTACAGGGCAGCGAAAACTATGGCTACACCTTC. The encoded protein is CASLQGSENYGYTF.

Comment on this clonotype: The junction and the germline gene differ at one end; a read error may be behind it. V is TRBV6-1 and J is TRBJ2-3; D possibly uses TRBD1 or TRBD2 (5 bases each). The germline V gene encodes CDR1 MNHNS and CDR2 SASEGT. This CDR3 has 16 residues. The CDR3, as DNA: TGTGACAGCAGTAAAATAGGAGGACACTACACAGATACGCAATATTTT. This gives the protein CDSSKIGGHYTDTQYF.

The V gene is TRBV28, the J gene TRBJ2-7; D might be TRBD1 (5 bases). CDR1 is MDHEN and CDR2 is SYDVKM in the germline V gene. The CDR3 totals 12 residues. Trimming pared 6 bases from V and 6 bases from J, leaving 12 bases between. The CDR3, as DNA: TGTGCCAGCAGGCCACTGCAGGGCGAGCAGTACTTC. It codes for CASRPLQGEQYF.

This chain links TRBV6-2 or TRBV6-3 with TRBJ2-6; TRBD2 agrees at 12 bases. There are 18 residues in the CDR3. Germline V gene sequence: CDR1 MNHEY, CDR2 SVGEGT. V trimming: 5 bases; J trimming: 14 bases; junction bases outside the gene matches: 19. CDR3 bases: TGTGCCAGCAGTACCCTAGCGGGAGGGAACTCTGGGGCAAACATCCTGACTTTC. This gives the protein CASSTLAGGNSGANILTF.

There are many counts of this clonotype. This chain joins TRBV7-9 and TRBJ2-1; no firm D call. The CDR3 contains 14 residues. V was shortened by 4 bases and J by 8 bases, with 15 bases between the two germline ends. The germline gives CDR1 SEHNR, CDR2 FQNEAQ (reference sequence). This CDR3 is CASSSPRPEHEQFF. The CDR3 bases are TGTGCCAGCAGCTCACCCAGACCGGAGCATGAGCAGTTCTTC.

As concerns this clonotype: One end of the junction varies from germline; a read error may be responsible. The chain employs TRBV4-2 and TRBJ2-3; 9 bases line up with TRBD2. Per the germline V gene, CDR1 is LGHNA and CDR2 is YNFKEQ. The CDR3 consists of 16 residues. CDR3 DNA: TGTGCCAGCATCCAGGACGGTAGCGGGAGATCAGATACGCAGTTTTTT. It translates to CASIQDGSGRSDTQFF.

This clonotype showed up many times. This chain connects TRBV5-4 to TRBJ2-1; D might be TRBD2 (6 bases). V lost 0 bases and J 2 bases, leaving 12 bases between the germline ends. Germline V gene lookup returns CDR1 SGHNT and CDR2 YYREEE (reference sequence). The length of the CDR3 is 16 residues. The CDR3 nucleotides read TGTGCCAGCAGCTTGGCTCGGGGGTCTACCTACAATGAGCAGTTCTTC. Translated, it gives CASSLARGSTYNEQFF.

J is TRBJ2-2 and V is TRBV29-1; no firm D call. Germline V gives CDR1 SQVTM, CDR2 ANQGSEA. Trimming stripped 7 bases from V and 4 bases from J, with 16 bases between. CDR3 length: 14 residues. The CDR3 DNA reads TGCAGCGATGCGACGGGCAGTGGCACCGGGGAGCTGTTTTTT. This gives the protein CSDATGSGTGELFF.